One and the same sample provided the 10 T cell receptor beta chains below, sequenced in a study of shared clonotypes between healthy human individuals. Produced via immunoSEQ multiplex PCR; TCRdb's table is partial and in-frame only. The sample lists some 550,000 clones; around 97% were seen once. The sequencing input was naive CD4+ T cells sorted from blood. Specified subset: CD45RA+ positively selected. Receptor source: a woman in her twenties or thirties in good health.

This chain uses TRBV6-5 with TRBJ1-1; D uncertain. There are 12 residues in the CDR3. In germline, CDR1 is MNHEY, CDR2 SVGAGI. V shed 5 bases and J shed 10 bases, with 14 bases lying between them. CDR3 loop: CASSNPSEGAFF. Here the CDR3 DNA reads TGTGCCAGCAGTAACCCCTCCGAAGGAGCTTTCTTT.

This sequence joins TRBV27 and TRBJ1-1; tentatively, D is TRBD1 (6 bases). Trimming stripped 5 bases from V and 0 bases from J, with 10 bases between. From germline, CDR1 is MNHEY and CDR2 SMNVEV (reference sequence). The CDR3 runs 14 residues. Here the CDR3 DNA reads TGTGCCAGCAGTAAACCAGGGGTGAACACTGAAGCTTTCTTT. The encoded protein is CASSKPGVNTEAFF.

The rearrangement joins TRBV2 to TRBJ2-7; 7 bases map to TRBD1. The V gene's germline CDR1 is SNHLY and CDR2 FYNNEI. This CDR3 region has 14 residues. The trim removed 6 bases at V and 5 bases at J, leaving 10 bases unmatched. This chain's CDR3 is CASRTGTVVDEQYF. DNA for the CDR3: TGTGCCAGCAGGACCGGGACAGTTGTCGACGAGCAGTACTTC.

V usage is TRBV2 and J usage is TRBJ1-1; weak D call: TRBD1 (5 bases). In germline, CDR1 is SNHLY, CDR2 FYNNEI. This CDR3 has 14 amino acids. The germline V and J ends were trimmed by 6 bases and 5 bases, with 16 bases remaining between them. The CDR3 here is CASRGGTRGTEAFF. In nucleotides, the CDR3 is TGTGCCAGCAGGGGGGGAACCCGAGGGACTGAAGCTTTCTTT.

This chain joins TRBV6-1 and TRBJ1-5; the match to TRBD1 covers 8 bases. V shed 6 bases and J 0 bases; nucleotides not matched to a gene: 4. CDR3 size: 15 residues. CDR1 and CDR2 (germline): MNHNS, SASEGT. The CDR3: CASRGDRLSNQPQHF. CDR3 nucleotide sequence: TGTGCCAGCAGGGGGGACAGGCTTAGCAATCAGCCCCAGCATTTT.

This clone was seen just once. This chain joins TRBV5-4 and TRBJ2-7; the D gene is possibly TRBD2 (6 bases). CDR3 length: 16 amino acids. V was pared by 1 base and J by 0 bases, with 14 bases between. CDR1 is SGHNT, CDR2 YYREEE, per germline (reference sequence). The CDR3, as DNA: TGTGCCAGCAGCTTGTTTACGGGACTCTCCTCCTACGAGCAGTACTTC. Amino acid sequence: CASSLFTGLSSYEQYF.

The V gene is TRBV10-1, the J gene TRBJ2-7; no definite D call. CDR3 length: 13 residues. CDR1 WNHNN and CDR2 SYGVQD come from the germline V gene (reference sequence). V lost 0 bases to trimming and J lost 7 bases, with 10 bases between them. The CDR3 sequence: CASSESLGREQYF. The CDR3 DNA reads TGCGCCAGCAGTGAGTCCTTGGGTCGGGAGCAGTACTTC.

This chain uses TRBV5-1 with TRBJ2-5, with 7 nucleotides matching TRBD2. The end of the DNA aligns better with TRBJ2-7, so the J call may be wrong. Germline CDR1 SGHRS, CDR2 YFSETQ. The CDR3 loop spans 17 amino acids. The CDR3 region has the DNA TGCGCCAGCAGCTTGTCACGAGGGTGGACTAGAGAATACGAGCAGTACTTC. It codes for CASSLSRGWTREYEQYF.

The chain uses TRBV6-5 and TRBJ2-5; no clear D. The last part of the DNA fits TRBJ2-7 better; the J call may be wrong. Germline CDR1 MNHEY, CDR2 SVGAGI. The CDR3 is 12 residues long. The CDR3 DNA reads TGTGCCAGCAGTTACTCGTCTTACGAGCAGTACTTC. Translation gives CASSYSSYEQYF.

The V call is TRBV19, the J call TRBJ2-4, with 11 positions matching TRBD1. V lost 1 base to trimming and J lost 3 bases; unmatched junction nucleotides: 8. Looked up from germline, CDR1 is LNHDA and CDR2 is SQIVND (reference sequence). This CDR3 spans 18 amino acids. The CDR3 protein is CASSIGTGGVLVKNIQYF. In DNA, the CDR3 is TGTGCCAGTAGTATAGGGACAGGGGGCGTTTTGGTCAAAAACATTCAGTACTTC.